This is a list of T cell receptor beta chains from one sample in a study of vaccination and CD4 T cells after COVID-19. Antigen specificity for these receptors is unknown. MiXCR was run by TCRdb on the PCR reads, yielding one entry per CDR3 protein. The sample has some 16,000 distinct CDR3 sequences, 57% seen once. Sequencing was done on a sample of CD4+ T cells from blood, cultured in vitro. The receptors stem from a human donor who had recovered from COVID-19. CDR3s include the opening cysteine and the closing phenylalanine or tryptophan. A D gene is named only where the DNA matches it firmly. Clone sizes are given selectively: once, few, many, or a class where the clone is expanded.

j_call,clone_size,d_call,v_call,cdr3_aa,cdr3_nt
TRBJ2-3,.,.,TRBV7-7,CASSLGAADTQYF,TGTGCCAGCAGCTTAGGAGCAGCAGATACGCAGTATTTT
TRBJ1-5,few,TRBD1,TRBV7-8,CASSLNRGLNQPQHF,TGTGCCAGCAGCTTAAACAGGGGGCTAAATCAGCCCCAGCATTTT
TRBJ2-7,.,TRBD2,TRBV7-2,CASSSGGAGASEQYF,TGTGCCAGCAGCTCTGGAGGAGCGGGAGCTAGCGAGCAGTACTTC
TRBJ1-1,.,.,TRBV24-1,CATSGMNTEAFF,TGTGCCACCAGTGGTATGAACACTGAAGCTTTCTTT
TRBJ1-1,.,.,TRBV19,CASSIVGADTEAFF,TGTGCCAGTAGTATAGTTGGGGCAGACACTGAAGCTTTCTTT
TRBJ1-1,.,TRBD1,TRBV30,CAWSALFDRGTEAFF,TGTGCCTGGAGTGCCCTTTTCGACAGGGGGACTGAAGCTTTCTTT
TRBJ2-3,.,TRBD2,TRBV11-3,CASSYLGLAGTDTQYF,TGTGCCAGCAGCTACCTTGGACTAGCGGGCACAGATACGCAGTATTTT
TRBJ2-1,.,TRBD2,TRBV20-1,CSASVASGSDEQFF,TGCAGTGCTAGTGTAGCTAGCGGGAGCGATGAGCAGTTCTTC
TRBJ1-1,few,.,TRBV20-1,CSARDGEVITEAFF,TGCAGTGCTAGAGATGGGGAAGTAATAACTGAAGCTTTCTTT
TRBJ2-2,few,.,TRBV5-1,CASNTEGRIGGELFF,TGCGCCAGCAACACTGAAGGGAGGATCGGCGGGGAGCTGTTTTTT
TRBJ1-2,.,TRBD1,TRBV24-1,CATQSSAYGTGYYGYTF,TGTGCCACCCAGTCTTCCGCATACGGGACAGGGTACTATGGCTACACCTTC
TRBJ2-3,few,.,TRBV4-3,CASSQGTDRPTDTQYF,TGCGCCAGCAGCCAAGGCACCGACAGACCCACAGATACGCAGTATTTT
TRBJ2-5,once,TRBD2,TRBV2,CASSRTSWQTQYF,TGTGCCAGCAGCAGGACTAGTTGGCAGACCCAGTACTTC
TRBJ1-2,.,.,TRBV7-2,CASSPGRPYGYTF,TGTGCCAGCAGCCCCGGACGTCCCTATGGCTACACCTTC
TRBJ2-3,.,.,TRBV20-1,CSARRDTQYF,TGCAGTGCTAGAAGAGATACGCAGTATTTT
TRBJ2-3,.,.,TRBV20-1,CSAPSFTTDTQYF,TGCAGTGCCCCCAGCTTCACCACAGATACGCAGTATTTT
TRBJ1-1,.,.,TRBV12-3/TRBV12-4,CASSLAPINFF,TGTGCCAGCAGTTTAGCTCCTATTAATTTCTTT
TRBJ1-4,.,.,TRBV12-3/TRBV12-4,CASSLKGLVGLFF,TGTGCCAGCAGTTTAAAAGGGCTTGTTGGGCTGTTTTTT
TRBJ2-2,.,.,TRBV6-2/TRBV6-3,CASSYSWGQGELFF,TGTGCCAGCAGTTACTCGTGGGGGCAGGGGGAGCTGTTTTTT
TRBJ2-1,.,TRBD2,TRBV28,CASSRTSEVYNEQFF,TGTGCCAGCAGTCGGACTAGCGAGGTCTACAATGAGCAGTTCTTC
TRBJ1-2,.,.,TRBV6-1,CASSVNSQSTGYTF,TGTGCCAGCAGTGTTAATTCGCAGTCCACTGGCTACACCTTC
TRBJ1-3,.,.,TRBV20-1,CSAREDYSGNTIYF,TGCAGTGCTAGAGAGGACTATTCTGGAAACACCATATATTTT
TRBJ2-5,.,TRBD2,TRBV12-3/TRBV12-4,CASSLGTSGRQETQYF,TGTGCCAGCAGCTTGGGAACTAGCGGGAGACAAGAGACCCAGTACTTC
TRBJ2-5,.,TRBD1,TRBV7-7,CASSPGTGWETQYF,TGTGCCAGCAGCCCTGGGACAGGGTGGGAGACCCAGTACTTC
TRBJ2-6,.,.,TRBV7-3,CASSPWSDSGANVLTF,TGTGCCAGCAGCCCATGGAGCGACTCTGGGGCCAACGTCCTGACTTTC
TRBJ1-4,.,.,TRBV7-2,CASSFLYGVGEKLFF,TGTGCCAGCAGCTTCTTATATGGGGTAGGCGAAAAACTGTTTTTT
TRBJ1-5,few,.,TRBV20-1,CSARDETGVSNQPQHF,TGCAGTGCTAGAGATGAAACGGGGGTTTCGAATCAGCCCCAGCATTTT
TRBJ1-2,.,.,TRBV2,CASSVSGRQGSRISNYGYTF,TGTGCCAGCAGTGTCAGCGGGCGTCAAGGCAGTCGGATAAGTAACTATGGCTACACCTTC
TRBJ1-5,once,TRBD1,TRBV6-2/TRBV6-3,CASSDQTTGRSNQPQHF,TGTGCCAGCAGTGATCAAACGACAGGGCGTAGCAATCAGCCCCAGCATTTT
TRBJ1-6,few,TRBD1,TRBV7-9,CASSLRGTGPSPLHF,TGTGCCAGCAGCTTGCGGGGGACAGGGCCTTCACCCCTCCACTTT
TRBJ1-1,few,.,TRBV2,CASKVGLNTEAFF,TGTGCCAGCAAGGTCGGGCTTAACACTGAAGCTTTCTTT